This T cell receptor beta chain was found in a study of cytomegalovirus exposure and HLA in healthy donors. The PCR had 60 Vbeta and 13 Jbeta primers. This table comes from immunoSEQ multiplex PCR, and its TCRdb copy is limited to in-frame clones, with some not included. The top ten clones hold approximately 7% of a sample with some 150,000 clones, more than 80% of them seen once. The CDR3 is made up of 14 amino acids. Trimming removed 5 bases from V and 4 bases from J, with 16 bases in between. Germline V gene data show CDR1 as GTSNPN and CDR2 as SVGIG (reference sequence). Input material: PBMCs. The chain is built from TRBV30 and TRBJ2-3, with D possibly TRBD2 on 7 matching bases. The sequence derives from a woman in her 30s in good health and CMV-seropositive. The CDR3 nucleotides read TGTGCCTGGGATATACCGGGGGGCCCAGATACGCAGTATTTT. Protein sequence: CAWDIPGGPDTQYF. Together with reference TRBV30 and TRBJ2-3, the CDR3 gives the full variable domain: SQTIHQWPATLVQPVGSPLSLECTVEGTSNPNLYWYRQAAGRGLQLLFYSVGIGQISSEVPQNLSASRPQDRQFILSSKKLLLSDSGFYLCAWDIPGGPDTQYFGPGTRLTVL.